This T cell receptor (beta chain) was recorded in a study of shared clonotypes between healthy human individuals (dated by TCRdb to 2020 to 2021). Study-wide context: A couple of women and three men aged 18 to 49 years were included in the cohort. Each donor's leukapheresis produced roughly between roughly 0.85 and 10 billion PBMCs. Different laboratories and diverse techniques were used to prepare libraries and sequence TCR repertoires, to increase sequencing depth and limit assay-specific biases. The study deeply sequenced blood TCR repertoires of five healthy adults to estimate repertoire size and the extent of clonotype sharing between individuals. Per donor, three plates each were used for CD4 naive and CD4 memory, two for CD8 naive, and one for CD8 memory. What the work shows at the level of the full study, not this receptor alone: Even with the large sequencing depth, rarefaction of the sorted-subset datasets indicated that sequencing was incomplete. Across several donors, 4.5% to 6.5% of naive CD4, 3% to 4% of naive CD8, around 2.1% of memory CD4, and roughly 0.41% of memory CD8 clonotypes were shared. Because the study included a small number of donors, the genetic and exposure-history diversity represented was limited. Compared with non-shared clonotypes, the clonotypes found in all four sorted-subset donors had higher generation probabilities. Pairwise subsampling indicated that sequencing depth was expected to affect the degree of clonotype sharing among donors. Only blood was sampled, and tissue TCR repertoires likely differ from those in blood. Naive subsets generally had larger estimated clonotype richness than memory subsets did.

Using the deep immunoSEQ assay, TCR CDR3 regions were amplified from genomic DNA by multiplex PCR. Genomic DNA extracted from each cell subset was distributed evenly over all wells of several immunoSEQ 96-well plates, and each plate served as one replicate. Each replicate PCR for sorted subsets received roughly 200 ng genomic DNA, equal to roughly 33,000 T cell genomes. Purified libraries were quantified with a Qubit 3.0 fluorometer, sized on a Bioanalyzer 2100, and re-quantified with the KAPA Library Quantification kit. Each immunoSEQ 96-well plate was sequenced on its own single-read 150-cycle Illumina NextSeq 550 flow cell. For the original study's pipeline: Because only junctional sequences without quality scores were contained in the immunoSEQ output, filtering matching that applied to full-length reads could not be performed. Sequences were annotated with PyIR, a Python wrapper for IgBLAST v1.9, and V/J genes and CDR3 were assigned using IMGT germline references. Reads were removed for weak V/J assignments (E-value above 1e-6), missing CDR3, stop codons, out-of-frame junctions, or ambiguous translated residues. V3J clonotypes were defined as sequences sharing the same inferred V gene, J gene, and CDR3 amino acid sequence. The percentage overlap between two repertoires was calculated by dividing the number of shared unique clonotypes by the size of the smaller repertoire. Repertoire richness was assessed with RTK rarefaction, the Chao1 estimator, and Recon v2.1 estimates of unobserved clonotypes. Generation probabilities for all TCRbeta clonotypes obtained by the gDNA method from a few donors were computed using OLGA. TCRdb took this table from immuneACCESS and kept in-frame rearrangements with V and J called. Such tables lack part of the clones; where checked against another copy, unresolved V genes explain under half of the gap, and the rest is unexplained. V, J and clone size reflect that table, while D and trimming were determined from the DNA. The sample has about 1,900,000 clones on record, about 95% of them singletons. Less than 1.5% of the sample lies in the top ten.

Remarks on this clone: Its recognized antigen is unknown. Base quality data are lacking; no much larger clone is found one base away.

V was cut back by 1 base and J by 6 bases, leaving a gap of 16 bases between them. The CDR3 goes from the cysteine to the phenylalanine over 15 residues. Of all the DNA, just the CDR3 is kept, 45 bases in frame from base 1. For the CD8 naive samples, CD45RO-negative cells were positively selected for CCR7, yielding a CD45RA+CCR7+ population from which TemRA cells were excluded. The donors were healthy, HIV-negative adults with no recently reported acute infections or vaccinations. Every donor was a Caucasian adult residing in Nashville, Tennessee, USA. Blood was collected by leukapheresis, and PBMCs were isolated by Ficoll-Histopaque density gradient centrifugation and then cryopreserved in liquid nitrogen vapor phase. Analytical flow cytometry was used to check the purity and quantity of each magnetically sorted T cell population. Genomic DNA was isolated from every sorted fraction and measured by UV absorbance on a Nanodrop 2000c.

Source material: naive CD8+ T cells sorted from blood. Interpreted using the paper, the cell subset or site label stands for: CD45RA+CCR7+. The receptor was derived from a man aged 18 to 30 in good health. This chain is built from TRBV5-7 and TRBJ1-2; possibly the D gene is TRBD1, per 5 matching bases. TRBV5-7 qualifies as an ORF whose function is uncertain. The bases read TGTGCCAGCAGCTTGCGTAGGCAGGGAGAGGATGGCTACACCTTC. The encoded protein is CASSLRRQGEDGYTF.